One sample yielded the 2 T cell receptor beta chains listed below, sequenced in a study of OX40 agonist ivuxolimab in advanced cancers. The assay was immunoSEQ multiplex PCR, and TCRdb's table has in-frame clones only and misses some. The table shows 58,000 or so clones, with about 80% occurring only once. Sequencing was performed on CD4+ or CD8+ T cells sorted from blood, taken in a trial of the OX40 agonist ivuxolimab. The receptors were gathered from an adult with an advanced solid tumor such as melanoma, head and neck, liver or kidney cancer.

This chain connects TRBV2 to TRBJ2-1; 9 positions agree with TRBD2. Germline V gives CDR1 SNHLY, CDR2 FYNNEI. CDR3 size: 15 residues. Losses at the gene ends were 6 bases for V and 6 bases for J; bases not matched to a gene: 9. The CDR3 sequence: CASSPTSGSVNEQFF. The CDR3 region has the DNA TGTGCCAGCAGCCCTACTAGCGGGTCGGTCAATGAGCAGTTCTTC.

The V and J genes are TRBV6-5 and TRBJ1-5; a weak D match, TRBD1 (6 bases). With 2 bases removed from V and 9 bases from J, the gap between germline ends came to 17 bases. The CDR3 length is 15 residues. Germline V gene sequence: CDR1 MNHEY, CDR2 SVGAGI. The CDR3 is CASSYLGHGKGPQHF. The CDR3 region has the DNA TGTGCCAGCAGTTACCTGGGACACGGGAAGGGGCCCCAGCATTTT.